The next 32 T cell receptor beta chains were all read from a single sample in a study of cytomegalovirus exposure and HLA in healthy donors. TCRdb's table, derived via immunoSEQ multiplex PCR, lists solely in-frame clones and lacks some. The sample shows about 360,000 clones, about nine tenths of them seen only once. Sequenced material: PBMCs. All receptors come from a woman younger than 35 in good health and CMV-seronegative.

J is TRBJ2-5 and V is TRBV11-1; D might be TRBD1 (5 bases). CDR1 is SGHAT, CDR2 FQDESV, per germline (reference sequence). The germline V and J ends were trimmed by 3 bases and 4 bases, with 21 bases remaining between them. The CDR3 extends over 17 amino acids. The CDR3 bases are TGTGCCAGCAGCTTTGCGGTAACAGGACCCCTAGGAGAGACCCAGTACTTC. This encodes CASSFAVTGPLGETQYF.

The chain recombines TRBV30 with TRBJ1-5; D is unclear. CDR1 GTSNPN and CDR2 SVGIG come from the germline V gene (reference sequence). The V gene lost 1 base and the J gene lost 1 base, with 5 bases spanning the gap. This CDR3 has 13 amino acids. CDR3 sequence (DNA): TGTGCCTGGAGTGGGGCCAGCAATCAGCCCCAGCATTTT. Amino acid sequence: CAWSGASNQPQHF.

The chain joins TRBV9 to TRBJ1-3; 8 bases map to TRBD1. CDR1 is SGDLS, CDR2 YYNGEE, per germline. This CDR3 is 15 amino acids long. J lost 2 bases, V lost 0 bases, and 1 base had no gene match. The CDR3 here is CASSVGTGTGNTIYF. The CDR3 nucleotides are TGTGCCAGCAGCGTAGGGACAGGGACTGGAAACACCATATATTTT.

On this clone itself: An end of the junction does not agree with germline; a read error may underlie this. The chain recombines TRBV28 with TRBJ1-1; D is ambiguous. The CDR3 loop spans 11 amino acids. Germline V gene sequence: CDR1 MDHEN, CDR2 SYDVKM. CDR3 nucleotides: TGCTCTGTGGGCAGGAACACTGAAGCTTTCTTT. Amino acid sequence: CSVGRNTEAFF.

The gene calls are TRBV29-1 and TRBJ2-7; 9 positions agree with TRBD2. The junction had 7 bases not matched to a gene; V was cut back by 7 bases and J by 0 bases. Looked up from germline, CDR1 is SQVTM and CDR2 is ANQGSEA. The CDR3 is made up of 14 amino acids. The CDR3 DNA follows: TGCAGCGCCCTAAGCGGGAGGAGCTCCTACGAGCAGTACTTC. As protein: CSALSGRSSYEQYF.

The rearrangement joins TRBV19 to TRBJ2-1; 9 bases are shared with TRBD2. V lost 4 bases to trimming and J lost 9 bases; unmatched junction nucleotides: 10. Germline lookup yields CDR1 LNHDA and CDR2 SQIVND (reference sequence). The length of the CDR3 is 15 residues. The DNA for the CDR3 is TGTGCCAGTAGTACACGTTTAGCGGGAGCTGGTGAGCAGTTCTTC. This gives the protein CASSTRLAGAGEQFF.

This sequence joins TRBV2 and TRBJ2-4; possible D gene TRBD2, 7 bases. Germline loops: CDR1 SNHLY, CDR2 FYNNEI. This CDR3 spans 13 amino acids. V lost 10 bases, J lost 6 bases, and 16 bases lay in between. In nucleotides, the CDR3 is TGTGCCACCATGGGGGGGCAGGGAAACATTCAGTACTTC. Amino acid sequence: CATMGGQGNIQYF.

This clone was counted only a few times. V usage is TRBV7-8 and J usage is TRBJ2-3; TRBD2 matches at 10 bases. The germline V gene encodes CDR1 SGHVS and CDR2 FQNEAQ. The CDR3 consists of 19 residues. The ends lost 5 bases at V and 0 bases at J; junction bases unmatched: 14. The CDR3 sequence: CASSTRTSGATASTDTQYF. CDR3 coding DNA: TGTGCCAGCAGCACCCGGACTAGCGGAGCTACGGCTAGCACAGATACGCAGTATTTT.

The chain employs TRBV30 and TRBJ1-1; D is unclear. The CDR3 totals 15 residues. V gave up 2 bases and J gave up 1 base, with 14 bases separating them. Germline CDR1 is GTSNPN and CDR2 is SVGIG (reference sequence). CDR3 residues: CAWSSGYDENTEAFF. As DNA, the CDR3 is TGTGCCTGGAGTTCCGGGTACGATGAGAACACTGAAGCTTTCTTT.

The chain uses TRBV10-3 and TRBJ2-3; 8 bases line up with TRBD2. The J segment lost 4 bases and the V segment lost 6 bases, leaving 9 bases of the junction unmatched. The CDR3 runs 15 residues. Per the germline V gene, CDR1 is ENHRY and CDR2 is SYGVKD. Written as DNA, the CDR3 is TGTGCCATCAGAATAGCGGGAAGACCAGCAGATACGCAGTATTTT. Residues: CAIRIAGRPADTQYF.

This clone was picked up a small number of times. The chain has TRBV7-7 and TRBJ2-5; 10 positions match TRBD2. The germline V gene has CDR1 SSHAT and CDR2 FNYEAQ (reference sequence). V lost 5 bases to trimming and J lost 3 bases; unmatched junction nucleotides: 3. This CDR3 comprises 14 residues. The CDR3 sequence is CASSRGLAKETQYF. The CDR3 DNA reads TGTGCCAGCAGCCGGGGACTAGCGAAAGAGACCCAGTACTTC.

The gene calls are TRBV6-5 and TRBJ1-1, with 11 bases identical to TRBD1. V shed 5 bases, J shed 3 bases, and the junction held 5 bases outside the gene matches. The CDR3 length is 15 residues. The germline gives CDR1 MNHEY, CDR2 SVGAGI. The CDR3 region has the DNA TGTGCCAGCAGTGGACAGGGGGCTATAGACACTGAAGCTTTCTTT. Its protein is CASSGQGAIDTEAFF.

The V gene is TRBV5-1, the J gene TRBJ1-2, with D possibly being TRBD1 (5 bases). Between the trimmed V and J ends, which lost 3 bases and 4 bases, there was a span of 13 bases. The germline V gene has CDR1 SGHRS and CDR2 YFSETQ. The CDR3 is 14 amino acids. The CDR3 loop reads CASSYDPGGYGYTF. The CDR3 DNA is TGCGCCAGCAGCTACGACCCGGGGGGCTATGGCTACACCTTC.

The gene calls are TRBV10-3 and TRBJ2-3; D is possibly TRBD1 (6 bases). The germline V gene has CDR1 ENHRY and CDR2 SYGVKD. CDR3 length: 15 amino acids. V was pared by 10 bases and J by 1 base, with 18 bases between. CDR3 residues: CATGALGERTDTQYF. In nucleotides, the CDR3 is TGTGCCACAGGGGCGTTGGGGGAGCGCACAGATACGCAGTATTTT.

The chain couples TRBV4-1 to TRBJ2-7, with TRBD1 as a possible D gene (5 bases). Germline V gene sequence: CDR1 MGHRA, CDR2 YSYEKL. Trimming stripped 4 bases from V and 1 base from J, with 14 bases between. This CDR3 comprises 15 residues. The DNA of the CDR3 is TGCGCCAGCAGCCCCTCCTTCAGGGTATCCTACGAGCAGTACTTC. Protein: CASSPSFRVSYEQYF.

The CDR3 loop is CASRETGSTDTQYF. The CDR3 DNA sequence: TGTGCCAGCAGGGAGACAGGGAGCACAGATACGCAGTATTTT. J is TRBJ2-3 and V is TRBV6-1; 7 bases are a match to TRBD1. Germline V CDR1 and CDR2: MNHNS, SASEGT. J lost 0 bases, V lost 6 bases, and 3 bases had no gene match. The CDR3 is 14 residues long.

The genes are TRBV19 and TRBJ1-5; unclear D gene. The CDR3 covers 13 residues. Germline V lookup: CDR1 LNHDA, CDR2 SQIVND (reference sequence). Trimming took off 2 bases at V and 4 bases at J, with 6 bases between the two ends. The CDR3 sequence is CASSISKNQPQHF. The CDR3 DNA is TGTGCCAGTAGTATAAGCAAGAATCAGCCCCAGCATTTT. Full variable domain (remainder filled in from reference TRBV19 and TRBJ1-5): DGGITQSPKYLFRKEGQNVTLSCEQNLNHDAMYWYRQDPGQGLRLIYYSQIVNDFQKGDIAEGYSVSREKKESFPLTVTSAQKNPTAFYLCASSISKNQPQHFGDGTRLSIL.

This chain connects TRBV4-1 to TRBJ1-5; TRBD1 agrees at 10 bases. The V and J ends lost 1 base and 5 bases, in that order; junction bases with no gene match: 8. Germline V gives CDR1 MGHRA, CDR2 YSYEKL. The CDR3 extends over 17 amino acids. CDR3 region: CASSQGQGAFLDQPQHF. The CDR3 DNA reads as TGCGCCAGCAGCCAAGGACAGGGGGCCTTCTTAGATCAGCCCCAGCATTTT.

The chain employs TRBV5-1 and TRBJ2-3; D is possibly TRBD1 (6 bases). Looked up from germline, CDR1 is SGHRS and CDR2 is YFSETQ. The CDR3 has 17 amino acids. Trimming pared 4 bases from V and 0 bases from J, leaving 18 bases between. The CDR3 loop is CASSRDRNTLSTDTQYF. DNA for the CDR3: TGCGCCAGCAGCAGAGACAGGAATACCCTTAGCACAGATACGCAGTATTTT.

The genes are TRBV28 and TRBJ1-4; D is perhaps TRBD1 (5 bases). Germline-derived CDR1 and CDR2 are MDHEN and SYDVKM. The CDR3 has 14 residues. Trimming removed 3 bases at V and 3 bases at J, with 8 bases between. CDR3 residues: CASSFRGANEKLFF. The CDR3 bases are TGTGCCAGCAGTTTTAGGGGTGCTAATGAAAAACTGTTTTTT. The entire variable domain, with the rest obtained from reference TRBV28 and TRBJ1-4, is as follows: DVKVTQSSRYLVKRTGEKVFLECVQDMDHENMFWYRQDPGLGLRLIYFSYDVKMKEKGDIPEGYSVSREKKERFSLILESASTNQTSMYLCASSFRGANEKLFFGSGTQLSVL.

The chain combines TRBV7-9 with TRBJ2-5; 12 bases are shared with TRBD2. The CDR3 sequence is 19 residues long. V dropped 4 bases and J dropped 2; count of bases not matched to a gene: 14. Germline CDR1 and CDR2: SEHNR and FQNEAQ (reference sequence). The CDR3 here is CASSSNRLLAGGLQETQYF. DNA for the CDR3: TGTGCCAGCAGCTCGAACCGATTACTAGCGGGAGGTCTACAAGAGACCCAGTACTTC.

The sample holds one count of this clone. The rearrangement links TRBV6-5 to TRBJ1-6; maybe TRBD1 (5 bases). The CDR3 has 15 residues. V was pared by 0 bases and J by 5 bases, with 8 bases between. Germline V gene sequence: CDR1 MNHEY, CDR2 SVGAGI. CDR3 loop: CASSYSRQNNSPLHF. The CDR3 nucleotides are TGTGCCAGCAGTTACTCCCGACAGAATAATTCACCCCTCCACTTT.

The CDR3 sequence is CASSFTGNTEAFF. CDR3 coding DNA: TGTGCCAGCAGCTTTACAGGAAACACTGAAGCTTTCTTT. The rearrangement uses TRBV5-5 and TRBJ1-1, with a weak D call TRBD1 (5 bases). In germline, CDR1 is SGHKS, CDR2 YYEKEE (reference sequence). The CDR3 runs 13 residues. The V end was cut by 2 bases, the J end by 2 bases, with 7 bases between. Based on the CDR3 plus reference TRBV5-5 and TRBJ1-1, the full variable domain is DAGVTQSPTHLIKTRGQQVTLRCSPISGHKSVSWYQQVLGQGPQFIFQYYEKEERGRGNFPDRFSARQFPNYSSELNVNALLLGDSALYLCASSFTGNTEAFFGQGTRLTVV.

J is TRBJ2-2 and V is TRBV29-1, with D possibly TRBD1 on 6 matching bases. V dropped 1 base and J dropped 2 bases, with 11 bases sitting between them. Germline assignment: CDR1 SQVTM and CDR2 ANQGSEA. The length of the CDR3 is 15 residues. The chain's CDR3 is CSVEVWTDNTGELFF. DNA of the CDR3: TGCAGCGTTGAAGTATGGACAGATAACACCGGGGAGCTGTTTTTT.

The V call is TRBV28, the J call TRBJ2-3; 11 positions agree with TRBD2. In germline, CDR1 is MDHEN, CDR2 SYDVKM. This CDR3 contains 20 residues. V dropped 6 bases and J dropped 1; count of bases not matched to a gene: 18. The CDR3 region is CASSLTPPGLAGKCTDTQYF. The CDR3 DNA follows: TGTGCCAGCAGCCTAACCCCCCCCGGACTAGCGGGTAAGTGCACAGATACGCAGTATTTT.

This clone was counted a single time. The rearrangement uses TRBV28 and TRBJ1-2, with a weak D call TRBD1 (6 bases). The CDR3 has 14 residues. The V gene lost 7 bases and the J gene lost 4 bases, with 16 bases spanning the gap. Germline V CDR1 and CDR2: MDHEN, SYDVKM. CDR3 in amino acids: CASIVAGGTYGYTF. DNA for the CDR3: TGTGCCAGCATCGTTGCTGGGGGCACCTATGGCTACACCTTC.

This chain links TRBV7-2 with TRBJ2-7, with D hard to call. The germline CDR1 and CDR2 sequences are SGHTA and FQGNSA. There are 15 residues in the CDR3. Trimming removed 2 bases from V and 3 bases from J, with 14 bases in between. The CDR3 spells CASSLRSGEYYEQYF. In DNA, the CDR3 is TGTGCCAGCAGCTTACGATCCGGAGAGTACTACGAGCAGTACTTC. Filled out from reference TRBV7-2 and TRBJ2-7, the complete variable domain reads GAGVSQSPSNKVTEKGKDVELRCDPISGHTALYWYRQSLGQGLEFLIYFQGNSAPDKSGLPSDRFSAERTGGSVSTLTIQRTQQEDSAVYLCASSLRSGEYYEQYFGPGTRLTVT.

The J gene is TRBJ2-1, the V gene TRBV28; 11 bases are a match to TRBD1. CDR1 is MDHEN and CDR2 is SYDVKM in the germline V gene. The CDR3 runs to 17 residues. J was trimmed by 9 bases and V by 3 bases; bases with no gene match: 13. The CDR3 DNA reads TGTGCCAGCAGTTTCATACTCCGGGACAGGGGGTTCGGTGAGCAGTTCTTC. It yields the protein CASSFILRDRGFGEQFF.

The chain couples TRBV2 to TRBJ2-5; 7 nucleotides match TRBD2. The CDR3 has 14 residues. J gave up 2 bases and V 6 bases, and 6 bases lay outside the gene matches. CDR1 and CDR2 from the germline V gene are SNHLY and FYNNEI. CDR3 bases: TGTGCCAGCAGGGGAGCGGGGCTTCAAGAGACCCAGTACTTC. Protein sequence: CASRGAGLQETQYF.

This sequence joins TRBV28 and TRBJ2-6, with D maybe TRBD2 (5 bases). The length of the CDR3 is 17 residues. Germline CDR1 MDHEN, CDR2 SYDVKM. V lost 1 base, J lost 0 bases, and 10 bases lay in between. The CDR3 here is CASSLSRLLSGANVLTF. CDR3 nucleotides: TGTGCCAGCAGTTTATCGAGACTACTCTCTGGGGCCAACGTCCTGACTTTC.

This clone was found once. The CDR3 nucleotides read TGTGCCAGCAGCGTAGGCTTAGACATGAACACTGAAGCTTTCTTT. Translated, it gives CASSVGLDMNTEAFF. The chain joins TRBV9 to TRBJ1-1; D is uncertain. Trimming shortened V by 0 bases and J by 0 bases, and 9 bases separated the two germline ends. Germline V gene lookup returns CDR1 SGDLS and CDR2 YYNGEE. CDR3 length: 15 residues.

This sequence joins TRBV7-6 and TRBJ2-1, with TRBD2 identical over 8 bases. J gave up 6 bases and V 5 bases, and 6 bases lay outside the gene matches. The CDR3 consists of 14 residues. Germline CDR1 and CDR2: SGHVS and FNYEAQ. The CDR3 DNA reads TGTGCCAGCAGCCCTGGACTAGCCTCCAATGAGCAGTTCTTC. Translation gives CASSPGLASNEQFF. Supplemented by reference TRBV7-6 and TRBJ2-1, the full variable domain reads GAGVSQSPRYKVTKRGQDVALRCDPISGHVSLYWYRQALGQGPEFLTYFNYEAQQDKSGLPNDRFSAERPEGSISTLTIQRTEQRDSAMYRCASSPGLASNEQFFGPGTRLTVL.